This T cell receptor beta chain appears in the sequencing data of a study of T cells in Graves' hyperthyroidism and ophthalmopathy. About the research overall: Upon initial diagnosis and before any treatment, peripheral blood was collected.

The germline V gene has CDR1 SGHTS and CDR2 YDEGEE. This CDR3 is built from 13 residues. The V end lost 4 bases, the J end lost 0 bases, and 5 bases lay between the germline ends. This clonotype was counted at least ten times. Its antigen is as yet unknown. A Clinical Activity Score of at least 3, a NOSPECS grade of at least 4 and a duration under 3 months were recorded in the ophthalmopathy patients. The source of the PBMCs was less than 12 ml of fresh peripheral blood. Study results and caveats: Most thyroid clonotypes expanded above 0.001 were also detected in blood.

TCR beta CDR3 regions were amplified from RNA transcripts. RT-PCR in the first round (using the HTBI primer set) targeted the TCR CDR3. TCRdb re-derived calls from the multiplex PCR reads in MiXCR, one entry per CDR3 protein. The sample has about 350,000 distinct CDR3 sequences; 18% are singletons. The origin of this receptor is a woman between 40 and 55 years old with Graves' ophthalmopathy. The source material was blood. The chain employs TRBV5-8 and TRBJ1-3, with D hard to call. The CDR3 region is CASSRYSGNTIYF. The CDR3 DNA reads TGTGCCAGCAGCCGATACTCTGGAAACACCATATATTTT.